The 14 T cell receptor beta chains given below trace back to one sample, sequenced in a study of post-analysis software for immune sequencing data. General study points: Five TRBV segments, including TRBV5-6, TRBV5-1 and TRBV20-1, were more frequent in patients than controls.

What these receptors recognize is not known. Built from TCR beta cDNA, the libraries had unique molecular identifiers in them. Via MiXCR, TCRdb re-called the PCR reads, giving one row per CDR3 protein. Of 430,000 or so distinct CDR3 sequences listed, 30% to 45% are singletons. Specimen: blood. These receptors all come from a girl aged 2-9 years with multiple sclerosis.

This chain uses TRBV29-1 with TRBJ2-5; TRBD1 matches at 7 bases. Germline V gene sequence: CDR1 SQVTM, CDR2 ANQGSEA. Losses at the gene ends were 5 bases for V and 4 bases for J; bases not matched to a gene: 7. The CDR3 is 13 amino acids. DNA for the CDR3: TGCAGCGTTTACACAGGGGCCCCAGAGACCCAGTACTTC. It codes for CSVYTGAPETQYF.

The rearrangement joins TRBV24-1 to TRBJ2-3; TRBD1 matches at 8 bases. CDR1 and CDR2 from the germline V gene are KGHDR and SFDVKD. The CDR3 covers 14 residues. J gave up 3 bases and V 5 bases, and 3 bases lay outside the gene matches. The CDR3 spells CATSGTGGTDTQYF. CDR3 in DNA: TGTGCCACCAGTGGAACAGGGGGGACAGATACGCAGTATTTT.

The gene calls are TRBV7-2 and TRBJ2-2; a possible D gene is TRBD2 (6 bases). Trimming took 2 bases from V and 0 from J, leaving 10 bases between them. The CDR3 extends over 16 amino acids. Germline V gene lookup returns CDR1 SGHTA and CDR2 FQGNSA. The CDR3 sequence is CASSLQAGSNTGELFF. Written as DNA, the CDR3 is TGTGCCAGCAGCTTACAAGCGGGCTCGAACACCGGGGAGCTGTTTTTT.

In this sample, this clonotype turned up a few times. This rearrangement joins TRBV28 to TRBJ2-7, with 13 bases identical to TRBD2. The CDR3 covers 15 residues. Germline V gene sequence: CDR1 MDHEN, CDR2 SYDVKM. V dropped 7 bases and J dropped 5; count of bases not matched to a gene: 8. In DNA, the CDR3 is TGTGCCAGCACTTCACTAGCGGGAGGGTCCCACGAGCAGTACTTC. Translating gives CASTSLAGGSHEQYF.

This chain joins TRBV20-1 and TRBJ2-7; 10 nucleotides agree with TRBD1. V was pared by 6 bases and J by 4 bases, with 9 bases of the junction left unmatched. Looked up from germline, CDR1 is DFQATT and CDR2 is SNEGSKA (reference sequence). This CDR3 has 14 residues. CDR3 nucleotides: TGCAGTGCGAGCCCGGGACAGGGGTTATACGAGCAGTACTTC. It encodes CSASPGQGLYEQYF.

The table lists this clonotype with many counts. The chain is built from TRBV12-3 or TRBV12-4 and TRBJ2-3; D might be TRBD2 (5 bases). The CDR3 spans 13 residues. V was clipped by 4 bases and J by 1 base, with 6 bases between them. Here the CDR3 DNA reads TGTGCCAGCAGTTGGACTCGCACAGATACGCAGTATTTT. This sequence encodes CASSWTRTDTQYF.

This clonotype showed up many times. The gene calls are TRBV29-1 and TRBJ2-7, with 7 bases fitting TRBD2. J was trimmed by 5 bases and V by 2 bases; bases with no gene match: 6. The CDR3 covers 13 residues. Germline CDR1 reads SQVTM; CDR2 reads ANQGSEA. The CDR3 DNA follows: TGCAGCGTTGAATCTGAGACTAGCAACGAGCAGTACTTC. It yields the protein CSVESETSNEQYF.

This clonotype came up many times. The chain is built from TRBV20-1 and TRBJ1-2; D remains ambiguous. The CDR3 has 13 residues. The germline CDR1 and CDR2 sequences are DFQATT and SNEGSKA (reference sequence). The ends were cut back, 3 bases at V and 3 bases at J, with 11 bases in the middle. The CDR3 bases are TGCAGTGCTAGCAGTCAGGAGTACTATGGCTACACCTTC. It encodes CSASSQEYYGYTF.

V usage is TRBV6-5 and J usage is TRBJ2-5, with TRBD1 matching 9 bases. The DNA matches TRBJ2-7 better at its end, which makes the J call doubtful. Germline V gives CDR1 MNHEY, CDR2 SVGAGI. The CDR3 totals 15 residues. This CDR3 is CASSYGGTGSNEQYF. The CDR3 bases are TGTGCCAGCAGTTACGGCGGGACAGGGAGCAACGAGCAGTACTTC.

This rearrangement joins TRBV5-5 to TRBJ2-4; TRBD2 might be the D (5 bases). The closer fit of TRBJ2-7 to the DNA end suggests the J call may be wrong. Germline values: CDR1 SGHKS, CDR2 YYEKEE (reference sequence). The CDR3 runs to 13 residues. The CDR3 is CASSYNSGYEQYF. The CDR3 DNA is TGTGCCAGCAGCTATAACTCGGGGTACGAGCAGTACTTC.

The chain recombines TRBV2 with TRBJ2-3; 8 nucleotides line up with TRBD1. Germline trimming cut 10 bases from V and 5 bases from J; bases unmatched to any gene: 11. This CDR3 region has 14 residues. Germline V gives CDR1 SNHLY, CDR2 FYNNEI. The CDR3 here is CATATGEEVDTQYF. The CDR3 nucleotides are TGTGCCACCGCGACAGGGGAAGAGGTAGATACGCAGTATTTT.

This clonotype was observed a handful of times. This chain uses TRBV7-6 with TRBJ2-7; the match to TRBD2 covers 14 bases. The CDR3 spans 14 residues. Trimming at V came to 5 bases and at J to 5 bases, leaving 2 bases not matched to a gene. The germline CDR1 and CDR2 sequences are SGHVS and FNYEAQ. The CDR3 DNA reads TGTGCCAGCAGCGGACTAGCGGGAGGAAACGAGCAGTACTTC. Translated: CASSGLAGGNEQYF.

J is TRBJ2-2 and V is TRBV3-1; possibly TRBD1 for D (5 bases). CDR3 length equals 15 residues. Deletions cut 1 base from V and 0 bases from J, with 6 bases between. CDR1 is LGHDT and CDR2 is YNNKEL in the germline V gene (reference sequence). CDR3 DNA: TGTGCCAGCAGCCAAGCCAGGGCGAACACCGGGGAGCTGTTTTTT. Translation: CASSQARANTGELFF. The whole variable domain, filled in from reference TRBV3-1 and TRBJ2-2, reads DTAVSQTPKYLVTQMGNDKSIKCEQNLGHDTMYWYKQDSKKFLKIMFSYNNKELIINETVPNRFSPKSPDKAHLNLHINSLELGDSAVYFCASSQARANTGELFFGEGSRLTVL.

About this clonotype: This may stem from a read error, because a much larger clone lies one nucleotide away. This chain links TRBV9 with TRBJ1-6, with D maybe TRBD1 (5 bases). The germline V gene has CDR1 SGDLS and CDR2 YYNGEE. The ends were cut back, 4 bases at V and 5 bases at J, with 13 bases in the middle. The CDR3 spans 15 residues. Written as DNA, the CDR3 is TGTGCCAGCAGCATCGCGGGACGTAATAATTCACCCCTCCACTTT. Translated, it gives CASSIAGRNNSPLHF.